The 5 T cell receptor beta chains below were found in one sample sequenced in a study of tumor-infiltrating lymphocytes in primary liver carcinoma. Blood RNA came from unsorted whole blood; germline DNA was also extracted. Starting material of about 480 ng total RNA yielded TCR beta cDNA via a constant-region primer. Sequencing libraries for TCR beta derived from three nested multiplex PCR rounds that used slightly modified ARM-PCR. Use of TRBV1-TRBV30 forward primers with a C-beta reverse primer characterized the first two PCR rounds, which lasted nine to eleven cycles each. TCRdb used MiXCR to reprocess the multiplex PCR reads, holding one entry per CDR3 protein. The sample records about 180,000 distinct CDR3 sequences, 60% being singletons. The sequencing sample was made of peripheral blood. Receptors originate from a man between 35 and 55 years old with primary liver carcinoma and hepatitis B virus infection.

J is TRBJ2-5 and V is TRBV5-4; 15 positions match TRBD2. Germline loops: CDR1 SGHNT, CDR2 YYREEE (reference sequence). Trimming at V came to 2 bases and at J to 5 bases, leaving 7 bases not matched to a gene. This CDR3 has 17 residues. The DNA of the CDR3 is TGTGCCAGCAGCTTTGGACTAGCGGGAGGGCCATTGGAGACCCAGTACTTC. This encodes CASSFGLAGGPLETQYF.

As for this clonotype: An end of the junction does not agree with germline; a read error may underlie this. The chain links TRBV12-3 or TRBV12-4 to TRBJ1-2; D gene unclear. The CDR3 spans 14 residues. CDR3 coding DNA: TGTGCCAGCAGTTTAGCCCGACTGGGCTATGGCTGCACCTTC. Translated: CASSLARLGYGCTF.

The rearrangement uses TRBV25-1 and TRBJ2-1; the D is unclear. CDR3 length: 14 amino acids. CDR1 is MGHDK and CDR2 is SYGVNS in the germline V gene. Trimming removed 1 base from V and 6 bases from J, with 10 bases in between. The CDR3 nucleotides read TGTGCCAGCAGTGAATGGGGTCTAGGCAATGAGCAGTTCTTC. Translated: CASSEWGLGNEQFF.

This clonotype was detected once. The rearrangement uses TRBV11-1 and TRBJ1-1; D is uncertain. The CDR3 contains 12 residues. Trimming shortened V by 10 bases and J by 12 bases, and 21 bases separated the two germline ends. CDR1 and CDR2 from the germline V gene are SGHAT and FQDESV (reference sequence). CDR3 loop: CAINLVWGETFF. CDR3 nucleotides: TGTGCCATCAACTTAGTGTGGGGAGAGACTTTCTTT.

V gene TRBV2 combines with J gene TRBJ2-7; 14 bases line up with TRBD2. The CDR3 has 14 amino acids. Germline assignment: CDR1 SNHLY and CDR2 FYNNEI. After removal of 11 bases from V and 5 bases from J, the junction contained 8 bases not matched to a gene. The CDR3 nucleotides read TGTGCCGTATTGGAGGGACTAGCGGGAGACGAGCAGTACTTC. Translated: CAVLEGLAGDEQYF.